This T cell receptor beta chain was retrieved from a study of shared T cell receptors in the human thymus. The CDR3 totals 16 residues. Trimming cost V 6 bases and J 1 base, with 17 bases left between them. Germline assignment: CDR1 SEHNR and CDR2 FQNEAQ (reference sequence). Here immunoSEQ multiplex PCR was the method, and the copy in TCRdb shows in-frame clones only, minus some. The sample yields over 350,000 clones, roughly 94% seen once. The chain carries TRBV7-9 and TRBJ2-3; a possible D gene is TRBD2 (6 bases). Sequencing was carried out using thymocytes. The receptor comes from a human donor. The CDR3 reads CASSQYPAGRTDTQYF. The DNA of the CDR3 is TGTGCCAGCAGTCAATACCCGGCGGGACGCACAGATACGCAGTATTTT.